The clone carrying this TCR beta chain has just a few counts. Participant ages covered about 18 to 90 years across some 25 US areas. This specimen belongs to a study of blood T cell repertoires in COVID-19. Method: immunoSEQ multiplex PCR; TCRdb's copy keeps in-frame clones and lacks some. Of hundreds of thousands of clones listed, around 90% are singletons. This CDR3 contains 15 residues. Germline CDR1 and CDR2: LGHNA and YSLEER. Trimming left V 4 bases short and J 10 bases short, with 20 bases between. Sequenced sample: PBMCs or T cells enriched from blood (not recorded which). This clonotype was obtained from a woman aged 40 to 49 who had recovered from COVID-19. The chain couples TRBV4-3 to TRBJ2-1; the D gene is possibly TRBD1 (5 bases). For the CDR3, the DNA is TGCGCCAGCAGCCGGCTTCAGGGCTTACGGTCCGAGCAGTTCTTC. Translating it yields CASSRLQGLRSEQFF.